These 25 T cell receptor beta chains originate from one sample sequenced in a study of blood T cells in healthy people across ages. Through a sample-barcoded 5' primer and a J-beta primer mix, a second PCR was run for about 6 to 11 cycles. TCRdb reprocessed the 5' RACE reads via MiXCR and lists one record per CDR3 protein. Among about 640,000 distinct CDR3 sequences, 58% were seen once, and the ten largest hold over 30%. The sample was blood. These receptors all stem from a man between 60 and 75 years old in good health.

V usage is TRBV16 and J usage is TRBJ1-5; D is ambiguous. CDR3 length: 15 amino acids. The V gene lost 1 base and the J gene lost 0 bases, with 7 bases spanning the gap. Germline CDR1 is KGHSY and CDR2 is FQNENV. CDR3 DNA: TGTGCCAGCAGCCAATTGGTCCGTAGCAATCAGCCCCAGCATTTT. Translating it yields CASSQLVRSNQPQHF.

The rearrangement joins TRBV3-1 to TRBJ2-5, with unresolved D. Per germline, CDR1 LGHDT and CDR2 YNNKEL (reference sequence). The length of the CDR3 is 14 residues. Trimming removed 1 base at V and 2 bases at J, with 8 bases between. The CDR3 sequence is CASSQAREQETQYF. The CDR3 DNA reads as TGTGCCAGCAGCCAAGCCAGAGAACAAGAGACCCAGTACTTC.

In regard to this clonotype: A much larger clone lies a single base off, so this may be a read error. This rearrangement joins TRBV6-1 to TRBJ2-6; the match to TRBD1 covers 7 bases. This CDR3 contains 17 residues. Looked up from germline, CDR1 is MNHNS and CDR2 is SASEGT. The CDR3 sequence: CAGSARSGQAGANVLTF. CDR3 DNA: TGTGCCGGCAGTGCGAGATCAGGACAGGCTGGGGCCAACGTCCTGACTTTC.

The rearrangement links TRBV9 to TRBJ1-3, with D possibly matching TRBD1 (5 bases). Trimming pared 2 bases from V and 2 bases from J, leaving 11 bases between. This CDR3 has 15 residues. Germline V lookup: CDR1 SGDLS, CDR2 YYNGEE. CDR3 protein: CASSVAGLAGNTIYF. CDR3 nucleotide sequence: TGTGCCAGCAGCGTGGCAGGGTTGGCTGGAAACACCATATATTTT.

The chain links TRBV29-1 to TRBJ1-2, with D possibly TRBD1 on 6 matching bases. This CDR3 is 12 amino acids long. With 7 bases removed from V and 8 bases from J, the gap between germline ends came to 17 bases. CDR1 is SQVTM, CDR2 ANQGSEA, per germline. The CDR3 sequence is CSADGQPRGYTF. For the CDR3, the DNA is TGCAGCGCCGACGGACAGCCAAGGGGCTACACCTTC.

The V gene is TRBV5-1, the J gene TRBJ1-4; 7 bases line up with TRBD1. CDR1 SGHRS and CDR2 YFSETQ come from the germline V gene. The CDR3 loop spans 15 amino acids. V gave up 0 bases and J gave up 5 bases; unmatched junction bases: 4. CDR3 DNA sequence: TGCGCCAGCAGCTTGGAAAGGGGGCAGAATGAAAAACTGTTTTTT. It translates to CASSLERGQNEKLFF. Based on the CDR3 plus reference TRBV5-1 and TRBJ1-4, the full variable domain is KAGVTQTPRYLIKTRGQQVTLSCSPISGHRSVSWYQQTPGQGLQFLFEYFSETQRNKGNFPGRFSGRQFSNSRSEMNVSTLELGDSALYLCASSLERGQNEKLFFGSGTQLSVL.

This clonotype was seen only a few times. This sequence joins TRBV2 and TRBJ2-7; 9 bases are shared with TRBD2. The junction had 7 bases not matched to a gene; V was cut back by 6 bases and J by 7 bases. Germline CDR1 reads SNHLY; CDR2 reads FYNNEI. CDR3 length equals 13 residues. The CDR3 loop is CASRWTSVGEQYF. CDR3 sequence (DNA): TGTGCCAGCAGATGGACTAGCGTGGGGGAGCAGTACTTC.

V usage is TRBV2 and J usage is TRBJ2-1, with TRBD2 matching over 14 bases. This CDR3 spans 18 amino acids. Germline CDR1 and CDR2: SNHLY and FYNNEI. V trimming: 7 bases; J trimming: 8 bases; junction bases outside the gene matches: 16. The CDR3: CASTPGLAGGRPSDEQFF. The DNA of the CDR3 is TGTGCCAGCACCCCAGGACTAGCGGGGGGCCGCCCCTCGGATGAGCAGTTCTTC. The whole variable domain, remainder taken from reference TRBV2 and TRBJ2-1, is EPEVTQTPSHQVTQMGQEVILRCVPISNHLYFYWYRQILGQKVEFLVSFYNNEISEKSEIFDDQFSVERPDGSNFTLKIRSTKLEDSAMYFCASTPGLAGGRPSDEQFFGPGTRLTVL.

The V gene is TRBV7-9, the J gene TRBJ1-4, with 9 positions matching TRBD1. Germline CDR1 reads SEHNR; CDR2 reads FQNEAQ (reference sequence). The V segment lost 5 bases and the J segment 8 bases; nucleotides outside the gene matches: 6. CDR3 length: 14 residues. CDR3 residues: CASSGTGIQEKLFF. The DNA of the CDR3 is TGTGCCAGCAGCGGGACAGGGATCCAGGAAAAACTGTTTTTT.

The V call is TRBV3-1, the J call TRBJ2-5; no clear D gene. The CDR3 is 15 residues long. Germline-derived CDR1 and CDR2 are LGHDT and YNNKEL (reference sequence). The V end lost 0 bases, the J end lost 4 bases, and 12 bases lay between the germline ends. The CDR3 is CASSQDSSRRETQYF. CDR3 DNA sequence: TGTGCCAGCAGCCAAGATTCGTCCAGAAGAGAGACCCAGTACTTC.

The CDR3 coding sequence is TGTGCCAGCAGGGGTGGACTAGCGACCGATACGCAGTATTTT. This translates into CASRGGLATDTQYF. J is TRBJ2-3 and V is TRBV25-1, with 9 bases aligning to TRBD2. The CDR3 spans 14 residues. Trimming cost V 6 bases and J 6 bases; bases outside gene matches: 7. Germline V CDR1 and CDR2: MGHDK, SYGVNS.

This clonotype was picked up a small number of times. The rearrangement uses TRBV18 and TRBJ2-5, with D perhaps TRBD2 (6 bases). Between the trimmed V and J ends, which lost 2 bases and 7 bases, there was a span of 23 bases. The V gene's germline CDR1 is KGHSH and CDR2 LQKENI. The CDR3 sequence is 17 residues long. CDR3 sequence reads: CASSPTTDSRGPGTQYF. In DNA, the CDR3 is TGTGCCAGCTCACCAACAACCGACTCGCGGGGACCAGGGACCCAGTACTTC.

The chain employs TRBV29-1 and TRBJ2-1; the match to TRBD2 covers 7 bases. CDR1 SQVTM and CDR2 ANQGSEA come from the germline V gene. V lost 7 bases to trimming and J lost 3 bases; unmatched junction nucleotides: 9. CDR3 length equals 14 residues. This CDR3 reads CSAPGRAYYNEQFF. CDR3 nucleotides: TGCAGCGCCCCGGGGAGGGCCTACTACAATGAGCAGTTCTTC.

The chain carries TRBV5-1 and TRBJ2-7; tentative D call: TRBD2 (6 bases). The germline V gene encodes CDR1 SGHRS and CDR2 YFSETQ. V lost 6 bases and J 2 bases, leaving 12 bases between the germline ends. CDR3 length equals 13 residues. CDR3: CASNLGGTYEQYF. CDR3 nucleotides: TGCGCCAGCAACCTCGGGGGTACCTACGAGCAGTACTTC. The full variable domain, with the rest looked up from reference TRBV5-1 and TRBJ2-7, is KAGVTQTPRYLIKTRGQQVTLSCSPISGHRSVSWYQQTPGQGLQFLFEYFSETQRNKGNFPGRFSGRQFSNSRSEMNVSTLELGDSALYLCASNLGGTYEQYFGPGTRLTVT.

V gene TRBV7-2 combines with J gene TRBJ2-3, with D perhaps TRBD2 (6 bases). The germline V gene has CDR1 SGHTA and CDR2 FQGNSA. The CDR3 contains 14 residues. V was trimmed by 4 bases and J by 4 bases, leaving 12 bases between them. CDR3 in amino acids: CASSSAGLPDTQYF. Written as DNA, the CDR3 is TGTGCCAGCAGCTCGGCGGGGCTACCAGATACGCAGTATTTT.

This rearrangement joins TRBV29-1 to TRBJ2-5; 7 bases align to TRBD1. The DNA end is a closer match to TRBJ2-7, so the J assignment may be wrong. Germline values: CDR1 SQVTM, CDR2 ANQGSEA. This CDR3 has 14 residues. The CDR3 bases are TGCAGCGTTGAAGGGCAGGGGGATACCTACGAGCAGTACTTC. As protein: CSVEGQGDTYEQYF.

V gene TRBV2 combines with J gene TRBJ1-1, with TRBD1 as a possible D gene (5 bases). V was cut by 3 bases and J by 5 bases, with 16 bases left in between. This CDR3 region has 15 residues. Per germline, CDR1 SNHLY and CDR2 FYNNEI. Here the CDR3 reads CASSDRTGVRTEAFF. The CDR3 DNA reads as TGTGCCAGCAGTGATAGGACGGGGGTAAGGACTGAAGCTTTCTTT.

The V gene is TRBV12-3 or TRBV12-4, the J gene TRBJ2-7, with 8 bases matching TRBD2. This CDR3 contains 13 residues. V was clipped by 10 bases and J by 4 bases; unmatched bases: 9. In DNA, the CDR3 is TGTGCCACCCGGGGGGGGACCAGGTACGAGCAGTACTTC. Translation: CATRGGTRYEQYF.

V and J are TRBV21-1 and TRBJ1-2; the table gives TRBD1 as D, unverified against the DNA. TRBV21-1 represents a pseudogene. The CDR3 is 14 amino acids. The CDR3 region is CASSPKLGAHGYTF. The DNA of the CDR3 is TGTGCCAGCAGCCCGAAACTGGGGGCTCATGGCTACACCTTC.

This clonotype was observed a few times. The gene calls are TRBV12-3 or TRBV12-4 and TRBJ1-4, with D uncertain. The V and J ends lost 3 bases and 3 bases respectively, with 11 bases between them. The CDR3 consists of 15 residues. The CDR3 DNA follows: TGTGCCAGCAGTTTTAGCCCTCGGGCTAATGAAAAACTGTTTTTT. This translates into CASSFSPRANEKLFF.

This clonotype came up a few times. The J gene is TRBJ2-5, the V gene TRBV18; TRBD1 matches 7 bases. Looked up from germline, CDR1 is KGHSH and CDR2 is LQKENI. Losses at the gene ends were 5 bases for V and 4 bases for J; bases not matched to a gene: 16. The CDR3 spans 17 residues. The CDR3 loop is CASSERSTGSFTETQYF. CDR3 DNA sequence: TGTGCCAGCTCAGAGAGGTCGACAGGGAGTTTCACAGAGACCCAGTACTTC. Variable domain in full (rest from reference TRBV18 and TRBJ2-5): NAGVMQNPRHLVRRRGQEARLRCSPMKGHSHVYWYRQLPEEGLKFMVYLQKENIIDESGMPKERFSAEFPKEGPSILRIQQVVRGDSAAYFCASSERSTGSFTETQYFGPGTRLLVL.

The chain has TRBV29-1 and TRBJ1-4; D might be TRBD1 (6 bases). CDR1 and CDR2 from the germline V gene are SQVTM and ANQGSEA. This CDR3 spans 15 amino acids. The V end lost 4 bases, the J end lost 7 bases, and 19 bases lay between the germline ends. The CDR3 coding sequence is TGCAGCGTTGCCCGAGGGGGGGGAGAAGGTGAAAAACTGTTTTTT. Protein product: CSVARGGGEGEKLFF.

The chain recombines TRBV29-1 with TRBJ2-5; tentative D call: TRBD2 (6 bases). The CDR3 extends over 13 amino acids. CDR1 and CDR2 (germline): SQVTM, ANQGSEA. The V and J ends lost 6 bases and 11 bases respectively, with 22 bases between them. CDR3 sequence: CSVGGVVYNEQYF. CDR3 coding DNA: TGCAGCGTCGGCGGGGTGGTTTACAATGAGCAGTACTTC.

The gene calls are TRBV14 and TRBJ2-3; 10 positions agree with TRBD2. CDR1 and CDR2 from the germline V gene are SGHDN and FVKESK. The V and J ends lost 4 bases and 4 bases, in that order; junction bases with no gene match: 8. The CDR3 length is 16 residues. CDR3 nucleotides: TGTGCCAGCAGCCCCCACTTAGCGGGGGGTGCAGATACGCAGTATTTT. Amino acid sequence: CASSPHLAGGADTQYF. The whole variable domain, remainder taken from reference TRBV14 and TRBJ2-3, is EAGVTQFPSHSVIEKGQTVTLRCDPISGHDNLYWYRRVMGKEIKFLLHFVKESKQDESGMPNNRFLAERTGGTYSTLKVQPAELEDSGVYFCASSPHLAGGADTQYFGPGTRLTVL.

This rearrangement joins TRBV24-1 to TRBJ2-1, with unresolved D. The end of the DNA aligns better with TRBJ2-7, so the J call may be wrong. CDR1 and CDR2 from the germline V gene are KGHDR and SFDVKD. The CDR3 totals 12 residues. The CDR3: CATSDTNNEQYF. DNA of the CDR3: TGTGCCACCAGTGACACCAACAATGAGCAGTACTTC.